What follows are 28 T cell receptor beta chains derived from one specimen sequenced in a study of control samples from healthy donors and cancer patients. Libraries were prepared by immunoSEQ multiplex PCR; TCRdb keeps only in-frame clonotypes and omits some of them. The sample shows around 150,000 clones, around 90% of them seen only once. The sample comprised blood. The receptors were sampled from a man aged 30 to 45 in good health.

The V and J genes are TRBV6-5 and TRBJ1-1; a weak D match, TRBD1 (6 bases). Per the germline V gene, CDR1 is MNHEY and CDR2 is SVGAGI. Trimming removed 4 bases at V and 7 bases at J, with 7 bases between. The CDR3 is made up of 11 amino acids. The CDR3 loop reads CASSLGGEAFF. Here the CDR3 DNA reads TGTGCCAGCAGTTTAGGGGGTGAAGCTTTCTTT.

This chain joins TRBV2 and TRBJ1-1, with TRBD1 identical over 12 bases. V dropped 3 bases and J dropped 3; count of bases not matched to a gene: 2. Germline-derived CDR1 and CDR2 are SNHLY and FYNNEI. This CDR3 comprises 15 residues. The CDR3 here is CASSEGQGAYTEAFF. CDR3 in DNA: TGTGCCAGCAGTGAGGGACAGGGGGCTTACACTGAAGCTTTCTTT.

This sequence joins TRBV7-3 and TRBJ1-2; D is perhaps TRBD1 (5 bases). In germline, CDR1 is SGHTA, CDR2 FQGTGA. The CDR3 contains 15 residues. Trimming removed 2 bases from V and 2 bases from J, with 12 bases in between. The CDR3 coding sequence is TGTGCCAGCAGCTTAGCGGCAGGGATGAACTATGGCTACACCTTC. Translating it yields CASSLAAGMNYGYTF. The whole variable domain, filled in from reference TRBV7-3 and TRBJ1-2, reads GAGVSQTPSNKVTEKGKYVELRCDPISGHTALYWYRQSLGQGPEFLIYFQGTGAADDSGLPNDRFFAVRPEGSVSTLKIQRTERGDSAVYLCASSLAAGMNYGYTFGSGTRLTVV.

The V and J genes are TRBV28 and TRBJ1-1; D ambiguous. Trimming shortened V by 7 bases and J by 4 bases, and 7 bases separated the two germline ends. CDR3 length: 11 amino acids. Germline CDR1 MDHEN, CDR2 SYDVKM. CDR3 sequence (DNA): TGTGCCAGCACCCGTGTCACTGAAGCTTTCTTT. Encoded protein: CASTRVTEAFF.

The chain uses TRBV9 and TRBJ2-5; D call uncertain. The CDR3 has 13 amino acids. Germline V gives CDR1 SGDLS, CDR2 YYNGEE. V dropped 0 bases and J dropped 10 bases, with 13 bases sitting between them. CDR3 DNA sequence: TGTGCCAGCAGCGTAGGTGGTGGATTGATCCAGTACTTC. Translation gives CASSVGGGLIQYF.

The chain couples TRBV25-1 to TRBJ1-4; 8 bases line up with TRBD1. Germline V CDR1 and CDR2: MGHDK, SYGVNS. The V gene end was trimmed by 3 bases and the J gene end by 7 bases; junction bases not matched to a gene: 7. The CDR3 contains 15 residues. This chain's CDR3 is CASSDYGDRGEKLFF. In nucleotides, the CDR3 is TGTGCCAGCAGTGATTATGGAGACAGGGGTGAAAAACTGTTTTTT.

This chain connects TRBV7-8 to TRBJ2-7; D might be TRBD2 (6 bases). The germline CDR1 and CDR2 sequences are SGHVS and FQNEAQ. V dropped 11 bases and J dropped 9 bases, with 11 bases sitting between them. The CDR3 contains 9 residues. The CDR3 DNA follows: TGTGCCCAAAAAGCGGGGCAGTACTTC. The encoded protein is CAQKAGQYF.

CDR3 coding DNA: TGTGCCAGCAGCCCCTCGACAGGGACGAACACTGAAGCTTTCTTT. It codes for CASSPSTGTNTEAFF. The rearrangement joins TRBV27 to TRBJ1-1; 7 positions match TRBD1. This CDR3 has 15 amino acids. Germline CDR1 is MNHEY and CDR2 is SMNVEV (reference sequence). J was trimmed by 1 base and V by 6 bases; bases with no gene match: 8.

The J gene is TRBJ2-1, the V gene TRBV6-5; the D gene is possibly TRBD1 (5 bases). The CDR3 runs 15 residues. V was pared by 5 bases and J by 2 bases, with 13 bases between. Germline loops: CDR1 MNHEY, CDR2 SVGAGI. The CDR3 reads CASSTDSPPYNEQFF. The CDR3 bases are TGTGCCAGCAGTACCGACAGCCCCCCCTACAATGAGCAGTTCTTC.

DNA of the CDR3: TGTGCCAGCAGCTTTGCGGGGGTCAATGAGCAGTTCTTC. Translating it yields CASSFAGVNEQFF. This chain uses TRBV11-3 with TRBJ2-1, with 7 nucleotides matching TRBD2. Germline V lookup: CDR1 SGHNT, CDR2 YENEEA. The CDR3 runs 13 residues. The ends lost 3 bases at V and 6 bases at J; junction bases unmatched: 2.

This clone showed up just once. The chain carries TRBV7-9 and TRBJ2-5, with a possible D match to TRBD1 (7 bases). V was clipped by 6 bases and J by 4 bases, with 12 bases between them. The germline CDR1 and CDR2 sequences are SEHNR and FQNEAQ (reference sequence). The CDR3 runs 13 residues. CDR3 region: CASRGQEGETQYF. DNA of the CDR3: TGTGCCAGCAGAGGACAGGAGGGAGAGACCCAGTACTTC.

The V call is TRBV10-3, the J call TRBJ1-4; the D gene is possibly TRBD1 (5 bases). Per the germline V gene, CDR1 is ENHRY and CDR2 is SYGVKD. Trimming removed 3 bases at V and 0 bases at J, with 11 bases between. The CDR3 is 16 amino acids. The DNA of the CDR3 is TGTGCCATCAGTGAATTGGGGCTCGCAACTAATGAAAAACTGTTTTTT. Encoded protein: CAISELGLATNEKLFF.

The genes are TRBV7-3 and TRBJ2-7; TRBD2 is a possible D gene (7 bases). This CDR3 contains 15 residues. CDR1 is SGHTA and CDR2 is FQGTGA in the germline V gene. V lost 3 bases and J lost 4, with 16 bases in between. The CDR3 nucleotides read TGTGCCAGCAGCTTGGCGGGGGCCTTACCTTACGAGCAGTACTTC. Translation: CASSLAGALPYEQYF.

V is TRBV10-3 and J is TRBJ2-2; maybe TRBD1 (6 bases). Germline CDR1 reads ENHRY; CDR2 reads SYGVKD. The length of the CDR3 is 13 residues. The V gene lost 7 bases and the J gene lost 2 bases, with 8 bases spanning the gap. This CDR3 is CAIKGVNTGELFF. DNA of the CDR3: TGTGCCATCAAGGGGGTTAACACCGGGGAGCTGTTTTTT.

The chain recombines TRBV29-1 with TRBJ1-1; a possible D gene is TRBD1 (6 bases). CDR3 length: 12 residues. Germline CDR1 SQVTM, CDR2 ANQGSEA. V was clipped by 4 bases and J by 5 bases, with 11 bases between them. DNA for the CDR3: TGCAGCGTTGGAACAGGGTATACTGAAGCTTTCTTT. As protein: CSVGTGYTEAFF.

This clone is judged medium-sized (0.01 to 0.1%). The CDR3 coding sequence is TGTGCCAGCAGCCAGGACCCTTACCCCGAGCAGTACTTC. Residues: CASSQDPYPEQYF. V usage is TRBV14 and J usage is TRBJ2-7; D uncertain. This CDR3 has 13 residues. V was shortened by 3 bases and J by 6 bases, with 12 bases between the two germline ends. Looked up from germline, CDR1 is SGHDN and CDR2 is FVKESK.

This clone was detected only once. This rearrangement joins TRBV7-9 to TRBJ1-2; D is undetermined. CDR1 and CDR2 from the germline V gene are SEHNR and FQNEAQ (reference sequence). The V end was cut by 8 bases, the J end by 1 base, with 8 bases between. The CDR3 sequence is 12 residues long. The CDR3 DNA follows: TGTGCCAGCGGGCTGGTTAACTATGGCTACACCTTC. It encodes CASGLVNYGYTF.

As DNA, the CDR3 is TGCGCCAGCAGCTTGGATTTTCACAGTAGAGGGGCCGATCGCTACACCTTC. This gives the protein CASSLDFHSRGADRYTF. The rearrangement joins TRBV5-1 to TRBJ1-2; possibly TRBD1 for D (5 bases). Germline V lookup: CDR1 SGHRS, CDR2 YFSETQ. The CDR3 covers 17 residues. Trimming shortened V by 0 bases and J by 9 bases, and 24 bases separated the two germline ends.

The rearrangement links TRBV29-1 to TRBJ2-7; 8 bases map to TRBD2. The CDR3 has 13 residues. The V gene's germline CDR1 is SQVTM and CDR2 ANQGSEA. V lost 6 bases and J lost 3; bases outside the gene matches: 7. In DNA, the CDR3 is TGCAGCGTGGGACCGGGACTAGACTACGAGCAGTACTTC. Encoded protein: CSVGPGLDYEQYF.

The rearrangement uses TRBV11-2 and TRBJ2-2; 8 nucleotides line up with TRBD1. The CDR3 length is 14 residues. Germline loops: CDR1 SGHAT, CDR2 FQNNGV. V shed 4 bases, J shed 4 bases, and the junction held 2 bases outside the gene matches. The CDR3 DNA reads as TGTGCCAGCAGCTACACAGGGGGCACCGGGGAGCTGTTTTTT. It encodes CASSYTGGTGELFF.

The genes are TRBV9 and TRBJ2-1; D possibly uses TRBD1 or TRBD2 (6 bases each). Trimming took 4 bases from V and 1 from J, leaving 15 bases between them. CDR1 SGDLS and CDR2 YYNGEE come from the germline V gene. The CDR3 sequence is 16 residues long. This CDR3 reads CASSPTGGTSYNEQFF. CDR3 sequence (DNA): TGTGCCAGCAGCCCCACGGGCGGGACATCCTACAATGAGCAGTTCTTC.

The chain is built from TRBV9 and TRBJ2-1; 9 bases agree with TRBD1. The V and J ends lost 3 bases and 14 bases, in that order; junction bases with no gene match: 9. Germline values: CDR1 SGDLS, CDR2 YYNGEE. There are 13 residues in the CDR3. CDR3: CASSELGQGYEFF. The CDR3 DNA sequence: TGTGCCAGCAGCGAATTGGGACAGGGATATGAGTTCTTC. The full variable domain, with the rest looked up from reference TRBV9 and TRBJ2-1, is DSGVTQTPKHLITATGQRVTLRCSPRSGDLSVYWYQQSLDQGLQFLIQYYNGEERAKGNILERFSAQQFPDLHSELNLSSLELGDSALYFCASSELGQGYEFFGPGTRLTVL.

In nucleotides, the CDR3 is TGTGCCAGCAGCTTAGTTACAGCGAACCGCTACGAGCAGTACTTC. The encoded protein is CASSLVTANRYEQYF. V gene TRBV7-2 combines with J gene TRBJ2-7; unclear D gene. Trimming removed 1 base from V and 3 bases from J, with 13 bases in between. The germline gives CDR1 SGHTA, CDR2 FQGNSA. The CDR3 covers 15 residues.

This clone was observed once. The V call is TRBV3-1 (or the pseudogene TRBV3-2), the J call TRBJ2-2, with D tentatively TRBD1 (6 bases). The CDR3 has 13 amino acids. Germline V gene lookup returns CDR1 LGHDT and CDR2 YNNKEL (reference sequence). Trimming left V 7 bases short and J 3 bases short, with 9 bases between. CDR3 in amino acids: CASKDRYTGELFF. The CDR3 bases are TGTGCCAGCAAAGACAGGTACACCGGGGAGCTGTTTTTT.

The chain uses TRBV5-5 and TRBJ2-1, with 8 bases fitting TRBD2. J gave up 3 bases and V 2 bases, and 4 bases lay outside the gene matches. The CDR3 extends over 15 amino acids. The germline gives CDR1 SGHKS, CDR2 YYEKEE (reference sequence). The CDR3 spells CASSLSGGGYNEQFF. DNA for the CDR3: TGTGCCAGCAGCTTAAGCGGGGGCGGCTACAATGAGCAGTTCTTC.

V is TRBV16 and J is TRBJ2-1; 9 positions agree with TRBD1. CDR3 length equals 14 residues. V lost 4 bases and J lost 7; bases outside the gene matches: 5. CDR1 and CDR2 (germline): KGHSY, FQNENV. Here the CDR3 DNA reads TGTGCCAGCAGCCTGGGACAGGGTAGAAATGAGCAGTTCTTC. Protein product: CASSLGQGRNEQFF.

The chain recombines TRBV19 with TRBJ2-1, with 11 positions matching TRBD1. Germline V CDR1 and CDR2: LNHDA, SQIVND (reference sequence). V shed 7 bases and J 7 bases; nucleotides not matched to a gene: 6. CDR3 size: 14 residues. The CDR3 region is CASTSGQGGNEQFF. The CDR3 DNA reads as TGTGCCAGTACCTCGGGACAGGGGGGGAATGAGCAGTTCTTC.

The genes are TRBV4-1 and TRBJ2-7, with 9 bases matching TRBD1. The trim removed 3 bases at V and 2 bases at J, leaving 5 bases unmatched. Germline CDR1 is MGHRA and CDR2 is YSYEKL. The CDR3 extends over 15 amino acids. CDR3 protein: CASSHGTGSPYEQYF. DNA of the CDR3: TGCGCCAGCAGCCATGGGACAGGGAGTCCCTACGAGCAGTACTTC.